Listed below are T cell receptor beta chains from one sample, sequenced in a study of tumor-infiltrating lymphocytes in localized non-small cell lung cancer. Profiled with immunoSEQ multiplex PCR; TCRdb holds only in-frame clones, not every one. Here the sample spans fewer than 12,000 clones, around 57% being singletons. Specimen: lung tumor tissue. Receptors were obtained from a human donor with non-small cell lung cancer. The CDR3 runs from the conserved cysteine through the conserved F or W. The order of the fields is V gene, D gene, J gene, clone size, CDR3 protein, CDR3 DNA. The D gene is left open where the match is weak. Size values are once, few and many counts, or a class for expanded clones, and some rows have none.

>TRBV7-7|TRBD2|TRBJ2-1|.
CASSTGTTHNEQFF
TGTGCCAGCAGCACCGGGACTACCCACAATGAGCAGTTCTTC
>TRBV20-1|.|TRBJ1-2|.
CSAPREGGYTF
TGCAGTGCTCCGAGGGAAGGTGGCTACACCTTC
>TRBV7-6|TRBD1|TRBJ2-7|medium-sized
CASSPTGLGYEQYF
TGTGCCAGCAGCCCGACAGGGCTGGGCTACGAGCAGTACTTC
>TRBV2|.|TRBJ2-2|few
CASKDTSANTGELFF
TGTGCCAGCAAAGACACGTCTGCGAACACCGGGGAGCTGTTTTTT
>TRBV28|.|TRBJ1-2|few
CASSTTSRYYGYTF
TGTGCCAGCAGTACGACATCCCGATACTATGGCTACACCTTC
>TRBV30|TRBD1|TRBJ1-5|.
CAWSVTTGVQPQHF
TGTGCCTGGAGTGTTACGACAGGGGTTCAGCCCCAGCATTTT
>TRBV7-2|.|TRBJ1-4|.
CASSFLGQNNEKLFF
TGTGCCAGCAGCTTTCTAGGACAGAATAATGAAAAACTGTTTTTT
>TRBV6-5|.|TRBJ1-2|.
CASSDQGGYTF
TGTGCCAGCAGTGATCAGGGCGGCTACACCTTC
>TRBV18|TRBD1|TRBJ1-5|.
CASSGRDSLQTNQPQHF
TGTGCCAGCTCGGGTAGGGACAGCTTACAGACAAATCAGCCCCAGCATTTT
>TRBV6-1|TRBD1|TRBJ1-2|.
CASSEASRDRGQVGYGYTF
TGTGCCAGCAGTGAAGCGAGTCGGGACAGGGGGCAAGTTGGCTATGGCTACACCTTC
>TRBV6-1|.|TRBJ1-1|once
CASSEFRSAGIATEAFF
TGTGCCAGCAGTGAATTTCGGTCGGCCGGGATCGCCACTGAAGCTTTCTTT
>TRBV6-5|.|TRBJ1-2|.
CASSYSGIQGYTF
TGTGCCAGCAGTTACTCTGGTATTCAAGGCTACACCTTC
>TRBV9|TRBD1|TRBJ1-2|.
CASSAGTGYGYTF
TGTGCCAGCAGCGCTGGGACAGGCTATGGCTACACCTTC
>TRBV6-5|.|TRBJ2-3|.
CASSYGGHTQYF
TGTGCCAGCAGTTACGGCGGGCATACGCAGTATTTT
>TRBV5-6|TRBD1|TRBJ1-5|.
CASSSQGGGFSNQPQHF
TGTGCCAGCAGCTCACAGGGGGGTGGTTTTAGCAATCAGCCCCAGCATTTT
>TRBV12-5|.|TRBJ2-1|few
CASGLPQNEQFF
TGTGCTAGTGGTTTGCCCCAGAATGAGCAGTTCTTC
>TRBV5-1|TRBD2|TRBJ2-3|once
CASSWTGGPDTQYF
TGCGCCAGCAGCTGGACGGGGGGACCAGATACGCAGTATTTT
>TRBV18|TRBD2|TRBJ2-3|.
CASSPPLKGGGAVDTQYF
TGTGCCAGCTCACCACCCCTGAAAGGCGGGGGGGCGGTAGATACGCAGTATTTT
>TRBV10-1|TRBD2|TRBJ2-5|.
CASSRVAGGQETQYF
TGCGCCAGCAGTCGAGTAGCGGGGGGGCAAGAGACCCAGTACTTC
>TRBV5-1|TRBD1|TRBJ2-2|.
CASSLWQGAYTGELFF
TGCGCCAGCAGCTTGTGGCAGGGGGCTTACACCGGGGAGCTGTTTTTT
>TRBV19|.|TRBJ2-2|.
CASIYRASTNTGELFF
TGTGCCAGTATATACAGGGCCAGCACGAACACCGGGGAGCTGTTTTTT
>TRBV11-2|.|TRBJ1-5|.
CASSLGEGQPQHF
TGTGCCAGCAGCTTAGGGGAGGGTCAGCCCCAGCATTTT
>TRBV5-8|.|TRBJ1-5|.
CASSFIRSINQPQHF
TGTGCCAGCAGCTTTATCAGGTCCATCAATCAGCCCCAGCATTTT
>TRBV5-4|.|TRBJ2-3|few
CASSRDRISTDTQYF
TGTGCCAGCAGCCGCGACAGGATTAGCACAGATACGCAGTATTTT
>TRBV11-2|.|TRBJ2-1|few
CASSVYNEQFF
TGTGCCAGCAGCGTATACAATGAGCAGTTCTTC
>TRBV7-9|.|TRBJ2-1|.
CASSLTQGFYNEQFF
TGTGCCAGCAGCTTAACGCAGGGCTTCTACAATGAGCAGTTCTTC
>TRBV29-1|.|TRBJ2-1|.
CSVLWDSRHEQFF
TGCAGCGTTCTGTGGGACTCACGACATGAGCAGTTCTTC
>TRBV10-1|.|TRBJ2-7|few
CASSPGVGREQYF
TGCGCCAGCAGCCCAGGAGTGGGGCGCGAGCAGTACTTC
>TRBV4-2|.|TRBJ2-7|.
CASSQDNRGHQFYEQYF
TGTGCCAGCAGCCAAGATAATCGGGGACACCAATTCTACGAGCAGTACTTC
>TRBV18|.|TRBJ2-5|.
CASSPPDSYSQETQYF
TGTGCCAGCTCACCACCGGATTCGTACAGTCAAGAGACCCAGTACTTC
>TRBV5-1|.|TRBJ1-5|.
CASSPGGVDQPQHF
TGCGCCAGCAGCCCCGGCGGGGTAGACCAGCCCCAGCATTTT
>TRBV7-2|.|TRBJ2-4|.
CASSLDHRAVRNIQYF
TGTGCCAGCAGCTTAGACCACAGGGCGGTGAGAAACATTCAGTACTTC
>TRBV30|.|TRBJ2-5|.
CAWSVAGVKETQYF
TGTGCCTGGAGTGTTGCAGGGGTAAAAGAGACCCAGTACTTC
>TRBV5-1|.|TRBJ1-2|.
CASSLAGGYGYTF
TGCGCCAGCAGCTTGGCCGGAGGTTATGGCTACACCTTC
>TRBV7-9|TRBD1|TRBJ2-5|once
CASSRDRAQETQYF
TGTGCCAGCAGCCGAGACAGGGCCCAAGAGACCCAGTACTTC
>TRBV20-1|.|TRBJ1-1|.
CSASKAEAFF
TGCAGTGCTAGTAAGGCTGAAGCTTTCTTT
>TRBV29-1|.|TRBJ2-5|.
CSVVPGEETQYF
TGCAGCGTTGTCCCTGGGGAGGAGACCCAGTACTTC
>TRBV18|TRBD1|TRBJ2-7|.
CASSPTPTGGEQYF
TGTGCCAGCTCACCAACGCCCACAGGGGGCGAGCAGTACTTC
>TRBV18|.|TRBJ2-7|.
CASSPQRVGLSSYEQYF
TGTGCCAGCTCACCACAAAGGGTCGGGTTATCTTCCTACGAGCAGTACTTC
>TRBV19|.|TRBJ1-3|few
CASTPIASGNTIYF
TGTGCCAGTACCCCTATTGCCTCTGGAAACACCATATATTTT
>TRBV11-2|TRBD1|TRBJ2-7|once
CASSLIQGALWEQYF
TGTGCCAGCAGCCTAATACAGGGGGCACTCTGGGAGCAGTACTTC
>TRBV13|.|TRBJ2-1|.
CASSLGPGEQFF
TGTGCCAGCAGCTTAGGGCCGGGTGAGCAGTTCTTC
>TRBV5-1|.|TRBJ2-3|.
CASSLAFGQPTDTQYF
TGCGCCAGCAGCTTGGCCTTCGGACAGCCCACAGATACGCAGTATTTT
>TRBV30|.|TRBJ1-4|.
CACLHNEKLFF
TGTGCCTGCCTACACAATGAAAAACTGTTTTTT
>TRBV7-8|TRBD1|TRBJ2-7|.
CASSKHRDRVWEQYF
TGTGCCAGCAGCAAACACCGGGACAGGGTTTGGGAGCAGTACTTC
>TRBV4-1|.|TRBJ1-2|.
CASSQPGRGLGYTF
TGCGCCAGCAGCCAGCCTGGCCGGGGGCTCGGCTACACCTTC
>TRBV6-6|TRBD1|TRBJ1-2|.
CASRAGGNGYTF
TGTGCCAGCAGGGCAGGGGGTAATGGCTACACCTTC
>TRBV5-1|.|TRBJ2-7|few
CASRDPAQGGHEQYF
TGCGCCAGCAGGGACCCGGCGCAGGGGGGGCACGAGCAGTACTTC
>TRBV4-1|.|TRBJ2-3|.
CASSHAVASTDTQYF
TGCGCCAGCAGCCATGCGGTAGCTAGCACAGATACGCAGTATTTT
>TRBV6-6|.|TRBJ1-2|.
CASLGTGKRGYTF
TGTGCCAGCCTAGGAACCGGGAAGAGGGGCTACACCTTC
>TRBV19|TRBD1|TRBJ1-3|.
CASSIRRGPGNTIYF
TGTGCCAGTAGTATTAGGAGGGGGCCTGGAAACACCATATATTTT